Following are 27 T cell receptor beta chains from one sample sequenced in a study of CD8 T cells in ankylosing spondylitis. TCRdb passed the 5' RACE reads through MiXCR, listing each CDR3 protein once. This sample has 350,000 or so distinct CDR3 sequences, with over 12% found just once. The material sequenced was blood, either unsorted or a sorted T cell fraction (not recorded which). The receptor source for this set is a male donor with ankylosing spondylitis or in good health (not recorded which).

This clonotype appeared many times. V gene TRBV4-1 combines with J gene TRBJ2-1; 9 bases agree with TRBD2. This CDR3 spans 15 amino acids. CDR1 is MGHRA and CDR2 is YSYEKL in the germline V gene. J gave up 8 bases and V 4 bases, and 9 bases lay outside the gene matches. The CDR3 nucleotides read TGCGCCAGCAGCCCCCACGGGACTAGCAGCGATGAGCAGTTCTTC. Encoded protein: CASSPHGTSSDEQFF.

In this sample, this clonotype turned up many times. The V call is TRBV5-1, the J call TRBJ2-7, with D perhaps TRBD1 or TRBD2 (5 bases each). Germline V lookup: CDR1 SGHRS, CDR2 YFSETQ. The CDR3 runs to 14 residues. The V end lost 6 bases, the J end lost 1 base, and 14 bases lay between the germline ends. CDR3 sequence: CASNSRGPSYEQYF. CDR3 DNA sequence: TGCGCCAGCAATTCGAGGGGTCCTTCCTACGAGCAGTACTTC.

At least ten counts were recorded for this clonotype. This sequence joins TRBV29-1 and TRBJ2-5; D is possibly TRBD1 (6 bases). Germline values: CDR1 SQVTM, CDR2 ANQGSEA. The CDR3 runs 12 residues. V shed 7 bases and J shed 3 bases, with 12 bases lying between them. The CDR3 region is CSARTEKETQYF. In DNA form, the CDR3 reads TGCAGCGCAAGGACAGAGAAAGAGACCCAGTACTTC. Based on the CDR3 plus reference TRBV29-1 and TRBJ2-5, the full variable domain is SAVISQKPSRDICQRGTSLTIQCQVDSQVTMMFWYRQQPGQSLTLIATANQGSEATYESGFVIDKFPISRPNLTFSTLTVSNMSPEDSSIYLCSARTEKETQYFGPGTRLLVL.

This clonotype turned up a few times. CDR3 coding DNA: TGTGCCAGCAGTGTCGACCCCGGGCCCTACGAGCAGTACTTC. Protein sequence: CASSVDPGPYEQYF. The V and J genes are TRBV2 and TRBJ2-7; D uncertain. This CDR3 spans 14 amino acids. V was shortened by 4 bases and J by 2 bases, with 12 bases between the two germline ends. Per the germline V gene, CDR1 is SNHLY and CDR2 is FYNNEI.

As regards this clonotype: At one boundary the junction diverges from the germline segment, which might be a read error. This sequence joins TRBV5-1 and TRBJ2-3; 12 positions agree with TRBD2. Germline-derived CDR1 and CDR2 are SGHRS and YFSETQ. This CDR3 has 17 amino acids. The CDR3 loop is CASSLEGTSGLVRRESF. DNA for the CDR3: TGCGCCAGCAGCTTGGAAGGGACTAGCGGGTTGGTCCGACGGGAGAGTTTT. Full variable domain (rest looked up from reference TRBV5-1 and TRBJ2-3): KAGVTQTPRYLIKTRGQQVTLSCSPISGHRSVSWYQQTPGQGLQFLFEYFSETQRNKGNFPGRFSGRQFSNSRSEMNVSTLELGDSALYLCASSLEGTSGLVRRESFGPGTRLTVL.

This chain uses TRBV20-1 with TRBJ1-2; tentative D call: TRBD1 (5 bases). This CDR3 region has 14 residues. Germline-derived CDR1 and CDR2 are DFQATT and SNEGSKA (reference sequence). Trimming took 0 bases from V and 4 from J, leaving 12 bases between them. CDR3 amino acids: CSARDWQGGYGYTF. The CDR3 nucleotides read TGCAGTGCTAGAGATTGGCAGGGAGGCTATGGCTACACCTTC.

The chain combines TRBV13 with TRBJ2-3, with TRBD1 matching 7 bases. The CDR3 has 13 residues. J lost 4 bases, V lost 3 bases, and 1 base had no gene match. Germline lookup yields CDR1 PRHDT and CDR2 FYEKMQ (reference sequence). The CDR3 nucleotides are TGTGCCAGCAGCTTCCAGGGGGCAGATACGCAGTATTTT. Its translation: CASSFQGADTQYF.

The chain is built from TRBV7-2 and TRBJ2-3; the match to TRBD2 covers 7 bases. The CDR3 is made up of 15 amino acids. CDR1 and CDR2 from the germline V gene are SGHTA and FQGNSA. Trimming at V came to 5 bases and at J to 3 bases, leaving 8 bases not matched to a gene. DNA for the CDR3: TGTGCCAGCAGCCCGGGACTACCAGGAACAGATACGCAGTATTTT. It codes for CASSPGLPGTDTQYF. Complete variable domain (other parts from reference TRBV7-2 and TRBJ2-3): GAGVSQSPSNKVTEKGKDVELRCDPISGHTALYWYRQSLGQGLEFLIYFQGNSAPDKSGLPSDRFSAERTGGSVSTLTIQRTQQEDSAVYLCASSPGLPGTDTQYFGPGTRLTVL.

This clonotype was counted many times. This chain uses TRBV6-1 with TRBJ1-6; D not resolved. The V end lost 2 bases, the J end lost 9 bases, and 11 bases lay between the germline ends. Germline values: CDR1 MNHNS, CDR2 SASEGT. The CDR3 length is 14 residues. CDR3 sequence reads: CASSETGESSPLHF. The CDR3 nucleotides read TGTGCCAGCAGTGAAACCGGGGAATCTTCACCCCTCCACTTT.

The chain recombines TRBV11-3 with TRBJ2-2; D gene ambiguous. Looked up from germline, CDR1 is SGHNT and CDR2 is YENEEA. With 2 bases removed from V and 0 bases from J, the gap between germline ends came to 7 bases. CDR3 length equals 15 residues. DNA for the CDR3: TGTGCCAGCAGCTTACATGGAGCGAACACCGGGGAGCTGTTTTTT. It encodes CASSLHGANTGELFF.

This clonotype was recorded many times. The rearrangement joins TRBV18 to TRBJ1-2; D is undetermined. The CDR3 loop spans 20 amino acids. Deletions cut 0 bases from V and 2 bases from J, with 25 bases between. The germline CDR1 and CDR2 sequences are KGHSH and LQKENI. In DNA form, the CDR3 reads TGTGCCAGCTCACCACCGGGAATGGGGAGAGCTATCTCCATCAACTATGGCTACACCTTC. Translation: CASSPPGMGRAISINYGYTF. Based on the CDR3 plus reference TRBV18 and TRBJ1-2, the full variable domain is NAGVMQNPRHLVRRRGQEARLRCSPMKGHSHVYWYRQLPEEGLKFMVYLQKENIIDESGMPKERFSAEFPKEGPSILRIQQVVRGDSAAYFCASSPPGMGRAISINYGYTFGSGTRLTVV.

This clonotype was detected many times. J is TRBJ2-5 and V is TRBV12-3 or TRBV12-4; 9 nucleotides agree with TRBD1. V lost 5 bases, J lost 4 bases, and 8 bases stayed unmatched. The length of the CDR3 is 15 residues. In DNA, the CDR3 is TGTGCCAGCAGTCCCGGGACAGGGATATCAGAGACCCAGTACTTC. This gives the protein CASSPGTGISETQYF.

The V and J genes are TRBV12-3 or TRBV12-4 and TRBJ1-2, with D maybe TRBD1 (6 bases). The CDR3 has 13 amino acids. Trimming left V 6 bases short and J 0 bases short, with 8 bases between. CDR3 nucleotides: TGTGCCAGCAGCTGGGACACTAACTATGGCTACACCTTC. Encoded protein: CASSWDTNYGYTF.

The V and J genes are TRBV7-6 and TRBJ2-1; a weak D match, TRBD1 (6 bases). The length of the CDR3 is 13 residues. Trimming took 8 bases from V and 5 from J, leaving 13 bases between them. Looked up from germline, CDR1 is SGHVS and CDR2 is FNYEAQ. The CDR3 region is CASLQGGHNEQFF. The CDR3 DNA follows: TGTGCCAGCCTACAGGGCGGGCACAATGAGCAGTTCTTC.

This clonotype came up a few times. The chain employs TRBV5-6 and TRBJ1-2; TRBD1 is a possible D gene (5 bases). Germline CDR1 and CDR2: SGHDT and YYEEEE. Trimming shortened V by 0 bases and J by 4 bases, and 10 bases separated the two germline ends. This CDR3 contains 14 residues. The CDR3 sequence: CASSLDRQPYGYTF. CDR3 DNA sequence: TGTGCCAGCAGCTTGGACAGGCAACCCTATGGCTACACCTTC. The entire variable domain, with the rest obtained from reference TRBV5-6 and TRBJ1-2, is as follows: DAGVTQSPTHLIKTRGQQVTLRCSPKSGHDTVSWYQQALGQGPQFIFQYYEEEERQRGNFPDRFSGHQFPNYSSELNVNALLLGDSALYLCASSLDRQPYGYTFGSGTRLTVV.

The J gene is TRBJ1-5, the V gene TRBV4-1; D not resolved. The CDR3 spans 16 residues. Germline values: CDR1 MGHRA, CDR2 YSYEKL. V was clipped by 4 bases and J by 2 bases, with 15 bases between them. The CDR3 region has the DNA TGCGCCAGCAGCCCCAGGCTTGACGGGGGCAATCAGCCCCAGCATTTT. It specifies CASSPRLDGGNQPQHF.

This clonotype was seen a few times. The chain has TRBV12-3 or TRBV12-4 and TRBJ2-6; the D is unclear. This CDR3 is 16 amino acids long. The V end lost 5 bases, the J end lost 0 bases, and 11 bases lay between the germline ends. CDR3 sequence reads: CASSEGRRSGANVLTF. The CDR3, as DNA: TGTGCCAGCAGTGAAGGACGGCGCTCTGGGGCCAACGTCCTGACTTTC.

In its sample, this clonotype was seen a few times. The chain couples TRBV9 to TRBJ1-2; D uncertain. V lost 0 bases and J 8 bases, leaving 8 bases between the germline ends. The CDR3 has 12 amino acids. The germline V gene has CDR1 SGDLS and CDR2 YYNGEE. For the CDR3, the DNA is TGTGCCAGCAGCGTAGTGGTTGGGGGCTACACCTTC. Its protein product is CASSVVVGGYTF. The full variable domain, in which reference TRBV9 and TRBJ1-2 provide the parts outside the CDR3, is DSGVTQTPKHLITATGQRVTLRCSPRSGDLSVYWYQQSLDQGLQFLIQYYNGEERAKGNILERFSAQQFPDLHSELNLSSLELGDSALYFCASSVVVGGYTFGSGTRLTVV.

This clonotype was found a few times. This rearrangement joins TRBV4-2 to TRBJ2-7; weak D call: TRBD1 (6 bases). Trimming removed 0 bases at V and 7 bases at J, with 22 bases between. This CDR3 comprises 17 residues. Germline CDR1 and CDR2: LGHNA and YNFKEQ. CDR3 DNA sequence: TGTGCCAGCAGCCAAGATGCGAGGAACAGGGTTAGGGTGGAGCAGTACTTC. Protein: CASSQDARNRVRVEQYF.

The chain employs TRBV10-1 and TRBJ2-5; 7 nucleotides agree with TRBD1. The CDR3 is 13 amino acids. CDR1 and CDR2 from the germline V gene are WNHNN and SYGVQD (reference sequence). Trimming took 2 bases from V and 5 from J; bases not matched to a gene: 2. The CDR3 sequence is CASSEVDRETQYF. DNA of the CDR3: TGCGCCAGCAGTGAGGTGGACAGGGAGACCCAGTACTTC.

This rearrangement joins TRBV2 to TRBJ2-7; a possible D gene is TRBD1 (5 bases). V dropped 8 bases and J dropped 3 bases, with 11 bases sitting between them. The CDR3 is 12 residues long. Germline V gene lookup returns CDR1 SNHLY and CDR2 FYNNEI. The CDR3 nucleotides are TGTGCCAGCCAGGGAAGGTTCTACGAGCAGTACTTC. Its protein product is CASQGRFYEQYF.

This clonotype appeared a few times. The V gene is TRBV5-4, the J gene TRBJ1-6; D is perhaps TRBD1 (5 bases). Germline lookup yields CDR1 SGHNT and CDR2 YYREEE (reference sequence). V lost 4 bases and J 7 bases, leaving 15 bases between the germline ends. This CDR3 is 15 amino acids long. The CDR3 DNA follows: TGTGCCAGCAGCCCTCGAGGGGCGACGAATTCACCCCTCCACTTT. Translation: CASSPRGATNSPLHF.

This clonotype appeared a few times. This chain connects TRBV5-1 to TRBJ2-3; TRBD2 agrees at 7 bases. This CDR3 has 14 residues. Germline V gene sequence: CDR1 SGHRS, CDR2 YFSETQ. Germline trimming cut 7 bases from V and 2 bases from J; bases unmatched to any gene: 7. The CDR3 loop reads CASRPAGNTDTQYF. The CDR3 DNA follows: TGCGCCAGCCGGCCAGCGGGAAACACAGATACGCAGTATTTT.

Only a few counts were recorded for this clonotype. J is TRBJ1-1 and V is TRBV29-1; unclear D gene. CDR1 is SQVTM and CDR2 is ANQGSEA in the germline V gene. V was trimmed by 5 bases and J by 4 bases, leaving 11 bases between them. This CDR3 region has 12 residues. CDR3 amino acids: CSVNSGSTEAFF. The CDR3 nucleotides are TGCAGCGTTAATTCCGGGAGCACTGAAGCTTTCTTT.

This chain connects TRBV7-8 to TRBJ1-5; D gene uncertain. Germline values: CDR1 SGHVS, CDR2 FQNEAQ. This CDR3 region has 15 residues. Trimming cost V 1 base and J 0 bases, with 7 bases left between them. This CDR3 reads CASSLVGYSNQPQHF. Written as DNA, the CDR3 is TGTGCCAGCAGCTTAGTTGGGTATAGCAATCAGCCCCAGCATTTT. Full variable domain (outside the CDR3, taken from reference TRBV7-8 and TRBJ1-5): GAGVSQSPRYKVAKRGQDVALRCDPISGHVSLFWYQQALGQGPEFLTYFQNEAQLDKSGLPSDRFFAERPEGSVSTLKIQRTQQEDSAVYLCASSLVGYSNQPQHFGDGTRLSIL.

This clonotype was found many times. The chain is built from TRBV7-9 and TRBJ1-2; TRBD1 matches 7 bases. V lost 11 bases, J lost 4 bases, and 10 bases stayed unmatched. The CDR3 has 13 amino acids. The germline V gene encodes CDR1 SEHNR and CDR2 FQNEAQ (reference sequence). CDR3 in amino acids: CAGTGVSSYGYTF. The CDR3 nucleotides are TGTGCCGGAACAGGGGTTTCTAGCTATGGCTACACCTTC.

This sequence joins TRBV5-1 and TRBJ2-3; 8 bases agree with TRBD2. After removal of 0 bases from V and 2 bases from J, the junction contained 2 bases not matched to a gene. Germline loops: CDR1 SGHRS, CDR2 YFSETQ. The CDR3 consists of 15 residues. The CDR3 here is CASSLALADTDTQYF. CDR3 coding DNA: TGCGCCAGCAGCTTGGCACTAGCGGACACAGATACGCAGTATTTT.